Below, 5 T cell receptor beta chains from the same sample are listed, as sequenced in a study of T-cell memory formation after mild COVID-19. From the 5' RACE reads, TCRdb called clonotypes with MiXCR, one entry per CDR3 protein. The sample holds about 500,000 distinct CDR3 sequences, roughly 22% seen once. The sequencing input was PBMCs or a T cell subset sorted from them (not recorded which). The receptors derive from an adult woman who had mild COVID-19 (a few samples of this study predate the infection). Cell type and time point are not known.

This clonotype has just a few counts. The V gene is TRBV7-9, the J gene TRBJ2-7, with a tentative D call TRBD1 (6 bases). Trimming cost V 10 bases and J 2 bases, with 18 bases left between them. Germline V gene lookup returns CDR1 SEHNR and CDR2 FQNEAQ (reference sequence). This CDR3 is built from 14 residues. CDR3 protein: CATPHRDRTYEQYF. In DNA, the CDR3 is TGTGCCACCCCCCACAGGGATCGGACCTACGAGCAGTACTTC. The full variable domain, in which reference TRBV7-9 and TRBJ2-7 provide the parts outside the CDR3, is DTGVSQNPRHKITKRGQNVTFRCDPISEHNRLYWYRQTLGQGPEFLTYFQNEAQLEKSRLLSDRFSAERPKGSFSTLEIQRTEQGDSAMYLCATPHRDRTYEQYFGPGTRLTVT.

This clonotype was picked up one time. CDR3 residues: CASKPDRGATNEQFF. In DNA form, the CDR3 reads TGTGCCAGCAAACCGGACAGGGGCGCGACGAATGAGCAGTTCTTC. The V call is TRBV27, the J call TRBJ2-1; 9 bases fit TRBD1. The CDR3 has 15 residues. V shed 7 bases, J shed 7 bases, and the junction held 11 bases outside the gene matches. The V gene's germline CDR1 is MNHEY and CDR2 SMNVEV (reference sequence).

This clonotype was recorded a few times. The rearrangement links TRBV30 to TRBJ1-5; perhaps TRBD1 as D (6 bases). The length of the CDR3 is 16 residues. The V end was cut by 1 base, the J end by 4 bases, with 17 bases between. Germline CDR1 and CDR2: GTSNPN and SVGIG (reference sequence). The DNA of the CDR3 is TGTGCCTGGAGTGCGGAAACAGGGATAGGAAATCAGCCCCAGCATTTT. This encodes CAWSAETGIGNQPQHF.

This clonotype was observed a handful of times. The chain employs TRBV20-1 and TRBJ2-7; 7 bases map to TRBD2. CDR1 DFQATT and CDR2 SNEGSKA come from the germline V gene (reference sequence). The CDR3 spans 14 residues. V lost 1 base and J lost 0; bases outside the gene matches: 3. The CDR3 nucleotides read TGCAGTGCTAGAGCTGCTAGCGGCTCCTACGAGCAGTACTTC. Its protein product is CSARAASGSYEQYF.

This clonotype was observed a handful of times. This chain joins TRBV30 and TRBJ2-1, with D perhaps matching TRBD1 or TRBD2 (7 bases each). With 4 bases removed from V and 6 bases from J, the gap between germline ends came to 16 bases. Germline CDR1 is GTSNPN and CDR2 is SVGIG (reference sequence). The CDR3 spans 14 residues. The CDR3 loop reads CAWTGQAGANEQFF. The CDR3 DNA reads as TGTGCCTGGACAGGACAGGCGGGGGCCAATGAGCAGTTCTTC.